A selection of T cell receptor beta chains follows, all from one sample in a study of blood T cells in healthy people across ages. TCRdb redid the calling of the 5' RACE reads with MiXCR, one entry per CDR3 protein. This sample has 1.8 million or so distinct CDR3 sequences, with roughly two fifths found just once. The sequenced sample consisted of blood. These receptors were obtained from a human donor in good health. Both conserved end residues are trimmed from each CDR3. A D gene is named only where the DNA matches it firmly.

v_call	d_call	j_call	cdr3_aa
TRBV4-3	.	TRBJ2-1	ASSQGLGGSQF
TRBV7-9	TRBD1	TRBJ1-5	ASSATGGGPQH
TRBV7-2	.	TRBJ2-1	ASSLNLMGRGSYNEQF
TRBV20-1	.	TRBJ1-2	SALQNTEYGYT
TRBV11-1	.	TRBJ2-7	ASSPRSDPTYEQY
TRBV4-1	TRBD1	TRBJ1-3	ASSRIPGQGSSGNTIY
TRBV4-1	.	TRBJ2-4	ASSQVYVGPGERKNIQY
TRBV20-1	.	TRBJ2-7	SARRGTDEQY
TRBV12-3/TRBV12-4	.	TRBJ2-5	ASSRTWVQETQY
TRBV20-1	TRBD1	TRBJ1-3	SAEERQGAGNTIY
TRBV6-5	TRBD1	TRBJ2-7	ASSDRGFEQY
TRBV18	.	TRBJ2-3	ASSPESSGNTQY
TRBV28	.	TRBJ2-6	ASSFWAGANVLT
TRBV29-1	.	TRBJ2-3	SVKPGPNTDTQY
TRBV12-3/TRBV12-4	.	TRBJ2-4	ASSLLGGGWSNIQY
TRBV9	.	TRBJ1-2	ASSVSGGSSYGYT
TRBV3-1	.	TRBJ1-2	ASSHTLGEAYGYT
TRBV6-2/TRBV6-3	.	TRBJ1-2	ASHSGVSDYT
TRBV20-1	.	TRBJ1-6	SASASGRGVSALH
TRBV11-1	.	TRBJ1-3	ASSRHQAYSGNTIY
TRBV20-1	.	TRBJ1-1	SAATGASGAF
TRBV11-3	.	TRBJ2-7	ASSLGGQRPEQY
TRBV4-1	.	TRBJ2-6	ASSQVPGEISGANVLT
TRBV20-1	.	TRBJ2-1	SAAHVASGQHNEQF
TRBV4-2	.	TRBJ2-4	ASSQDRRGRRNLYGQY
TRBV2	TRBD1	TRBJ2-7	ASSEHLGTGSYEQY
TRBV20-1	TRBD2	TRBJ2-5	SARDASGNQETQY
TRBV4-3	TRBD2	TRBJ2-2	ASSQRTSGDTGELF
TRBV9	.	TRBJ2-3	ASILPEGAGTDTQY
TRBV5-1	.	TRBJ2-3	ASSLGLTGPEDTQY
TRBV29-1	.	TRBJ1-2	SVQEVLMAGESILAGYGYT
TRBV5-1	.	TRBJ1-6	ASSPTPERGTPLH
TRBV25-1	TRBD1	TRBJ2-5	ASSEKADRGYQETQY
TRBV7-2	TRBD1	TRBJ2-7	ASSVTGTGIYEQY
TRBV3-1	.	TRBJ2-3	ASGPSSEERDTQY
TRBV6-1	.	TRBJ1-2	ASSDGQNRADNYGYT
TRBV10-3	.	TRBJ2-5	AISESAGYQETQY
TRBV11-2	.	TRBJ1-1	ASSLLVLAGTEAF
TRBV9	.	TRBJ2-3	ASSVVAQTDTQY
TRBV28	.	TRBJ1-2	ASSLLQYGYT
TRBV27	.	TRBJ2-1	ASSLVQGRSNEQF
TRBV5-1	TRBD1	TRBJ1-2	ASSTDRGPVYGYT
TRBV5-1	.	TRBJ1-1	ATRGESNTEAF
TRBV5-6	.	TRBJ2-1	ASSLRRGAYEQF
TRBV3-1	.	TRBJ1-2	ASSQVNGGYT
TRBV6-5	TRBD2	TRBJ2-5	ASSYRRIAGNQETQY
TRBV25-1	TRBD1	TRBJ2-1	ASSDFGTGGNEQF